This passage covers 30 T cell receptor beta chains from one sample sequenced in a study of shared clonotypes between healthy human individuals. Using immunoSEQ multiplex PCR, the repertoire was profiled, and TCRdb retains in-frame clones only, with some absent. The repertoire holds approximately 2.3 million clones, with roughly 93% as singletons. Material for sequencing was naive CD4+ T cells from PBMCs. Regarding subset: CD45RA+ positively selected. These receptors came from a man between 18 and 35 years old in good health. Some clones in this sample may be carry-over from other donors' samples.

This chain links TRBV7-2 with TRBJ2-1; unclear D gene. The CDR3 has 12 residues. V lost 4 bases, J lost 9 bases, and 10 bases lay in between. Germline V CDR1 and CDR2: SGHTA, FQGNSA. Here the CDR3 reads CASSSPSGEQFF. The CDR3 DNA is TGTGCCAGCAGCTCCCCCTCGGGTGAGCAGTTCTTC.

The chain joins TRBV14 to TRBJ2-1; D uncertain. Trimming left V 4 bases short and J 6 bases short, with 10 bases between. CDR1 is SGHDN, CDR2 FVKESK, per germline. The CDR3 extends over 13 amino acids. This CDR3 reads CASSRASLNEQFF. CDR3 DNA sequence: TGTGCCAGCAGCCGGGCCTCGCTCAATGAGCAGTTCTTC.

CDR3 sequence: CASSHWTVNTEAFF. CDR3 nucleotides: TGTGCCAGCAGCCATTGGACGGTGAACACTGAAGCTTTCTTT. The chain employs TRBV5-5 and TRBJ1-1, with D unclear. The CDR3 has 14 residues. V lost 4 bases to trimming and J lost 0 bases, with 10 bases between them. Germline CDR1 is SGHKS and CDR2 is YYEKEE (reference sequence).

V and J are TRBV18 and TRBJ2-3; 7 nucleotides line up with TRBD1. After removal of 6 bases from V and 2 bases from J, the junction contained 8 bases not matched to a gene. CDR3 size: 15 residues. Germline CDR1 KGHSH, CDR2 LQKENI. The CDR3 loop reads CASSPNRGPTDTQYF. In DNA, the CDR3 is TGTGCCAGCTCCCCCAACAGGGGTCCCACAGATACGCAGTATTTT.

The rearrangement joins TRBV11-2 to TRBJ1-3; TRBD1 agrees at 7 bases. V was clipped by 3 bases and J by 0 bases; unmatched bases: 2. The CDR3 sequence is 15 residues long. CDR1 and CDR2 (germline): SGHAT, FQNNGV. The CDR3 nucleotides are TGTGCCAGCAGCTTGGACAGGAGCTCTGGAAACACCATATATTTT. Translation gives CASSLDRSSGNTIYF.

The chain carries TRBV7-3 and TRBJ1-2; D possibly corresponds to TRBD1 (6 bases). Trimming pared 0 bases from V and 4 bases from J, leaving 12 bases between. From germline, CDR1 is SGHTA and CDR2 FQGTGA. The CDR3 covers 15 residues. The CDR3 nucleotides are TGTGCCAGCAGCTTAACGGGGGCAGGGAGCTATGGCTACACCTTC. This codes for CASSLTGAGSYGYTF.

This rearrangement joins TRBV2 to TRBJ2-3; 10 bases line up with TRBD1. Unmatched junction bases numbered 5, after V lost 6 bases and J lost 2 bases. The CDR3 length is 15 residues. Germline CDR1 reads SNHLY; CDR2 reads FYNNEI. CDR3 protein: CASRGDRGYTDTQYF. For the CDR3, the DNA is TGTGCCAGCAGGGGGGACAGGGGATACACAGATACGCAGTATTTT. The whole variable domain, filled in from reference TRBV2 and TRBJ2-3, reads EPEVTQTPSHQVTQMGQEVILRCVPISNHLYFYWYRQILGQKVEFLVSFYNNEISEKSEIFDDQFSVERPDGSNFTLKIRSTKLEDSAMYFCASRGDRGYTDTQYFGPGTRLTVL.

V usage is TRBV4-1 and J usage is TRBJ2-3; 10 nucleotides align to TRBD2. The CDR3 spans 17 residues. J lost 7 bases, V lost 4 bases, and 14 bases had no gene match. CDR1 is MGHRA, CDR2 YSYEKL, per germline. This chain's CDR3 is CASSLDFLAGGTNTQYF. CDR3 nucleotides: TGCGCCAGCAGCCTAGACTTTTTAGCGGGGGGCACGAATACGCAGTATTTT.

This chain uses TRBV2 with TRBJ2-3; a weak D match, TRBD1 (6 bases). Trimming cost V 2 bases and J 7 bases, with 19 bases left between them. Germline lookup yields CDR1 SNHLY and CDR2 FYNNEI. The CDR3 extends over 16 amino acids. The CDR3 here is CASSERGMEILHTQYF. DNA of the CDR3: TGTGCCAGCAGTGAAAGGGGGATGGAGATACTGCATACGCAGTATTTT.

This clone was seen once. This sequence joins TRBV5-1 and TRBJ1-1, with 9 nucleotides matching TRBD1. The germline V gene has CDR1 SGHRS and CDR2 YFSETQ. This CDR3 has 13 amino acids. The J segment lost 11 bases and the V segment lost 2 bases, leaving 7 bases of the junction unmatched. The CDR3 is CASSFQQGALAFF. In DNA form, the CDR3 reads TGCGCCAGCAGCTTTCAACAGGGGGCGTTGGCTTTCTTT.

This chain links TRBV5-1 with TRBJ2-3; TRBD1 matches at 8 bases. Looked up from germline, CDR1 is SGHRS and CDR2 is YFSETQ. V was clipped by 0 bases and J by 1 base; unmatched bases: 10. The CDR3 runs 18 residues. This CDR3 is CASSLDPLTTGGTDTQYF. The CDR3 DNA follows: TGCGCCAGCAGCTTGGACCCCCTCACGACAGGGGGCACAGATACGCAGTATTTT.

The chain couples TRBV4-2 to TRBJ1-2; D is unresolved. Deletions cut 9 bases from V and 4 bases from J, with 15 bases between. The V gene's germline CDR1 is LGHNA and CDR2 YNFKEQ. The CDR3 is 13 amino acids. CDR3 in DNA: TGTGCCAGTGCTAGCCTTATCTCCTATGGCTACACCTTC. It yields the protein CASASLISYGYTF.

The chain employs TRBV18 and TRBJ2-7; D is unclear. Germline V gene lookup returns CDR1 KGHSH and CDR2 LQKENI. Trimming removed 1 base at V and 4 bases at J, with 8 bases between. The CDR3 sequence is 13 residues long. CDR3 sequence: CASSPQELYEQYF. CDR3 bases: TGTGCCAGCTCACCACAGGAGTTATACGAGCAGTACTTC.

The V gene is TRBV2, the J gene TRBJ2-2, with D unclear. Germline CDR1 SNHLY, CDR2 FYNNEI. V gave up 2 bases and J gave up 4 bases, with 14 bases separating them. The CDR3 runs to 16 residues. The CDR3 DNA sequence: TGTGCCAGCAGTGAACGTAACCGGCTCCTCACCGGGGAGCTGTTTTTT. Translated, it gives CASSERNRLLTGELFF.

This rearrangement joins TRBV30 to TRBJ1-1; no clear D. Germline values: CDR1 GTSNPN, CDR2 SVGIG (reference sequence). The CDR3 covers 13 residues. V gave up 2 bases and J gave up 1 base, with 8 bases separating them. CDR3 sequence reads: CAWSSMGNTEAFF. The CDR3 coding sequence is TGTGCCTGGAGTTCCATGGGGAACACTGAAGCTTTCTTT.

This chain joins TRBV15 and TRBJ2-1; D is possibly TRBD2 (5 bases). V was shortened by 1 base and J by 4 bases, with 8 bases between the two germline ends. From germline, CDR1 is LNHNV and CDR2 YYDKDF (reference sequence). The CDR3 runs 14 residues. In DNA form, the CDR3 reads TGTGCCACCAGCAGAGCGGGGTCTTACAATGAGCAGTTCTTC. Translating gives CATSRAGSYNEQFF.

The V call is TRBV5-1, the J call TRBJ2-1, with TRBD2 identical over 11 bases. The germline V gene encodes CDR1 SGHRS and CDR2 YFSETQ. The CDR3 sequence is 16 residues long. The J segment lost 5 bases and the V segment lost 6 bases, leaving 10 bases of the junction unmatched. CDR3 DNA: TGCGCCAGCACCTCTACCGGGACTAGCGGAAACAATGAGCAGTTCTTC. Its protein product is CASTSTGTSGNNEQFF.

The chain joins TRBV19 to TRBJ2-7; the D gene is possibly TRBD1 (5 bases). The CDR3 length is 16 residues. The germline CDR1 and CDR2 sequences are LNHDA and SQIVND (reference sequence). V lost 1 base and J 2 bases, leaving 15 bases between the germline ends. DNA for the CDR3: TGTGCCAGTAGTATAGGTCCCAGGGCATCCACCTACGAGCAGTACTTC. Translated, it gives CASSIGPRASTYEQYF.

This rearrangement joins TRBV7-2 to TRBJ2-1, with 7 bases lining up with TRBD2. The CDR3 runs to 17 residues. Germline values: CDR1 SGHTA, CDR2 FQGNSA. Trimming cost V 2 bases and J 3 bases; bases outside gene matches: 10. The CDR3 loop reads CASSLRLSGIVYNEQFF. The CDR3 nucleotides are TGTGCCAGCAGCTTACGGTTAAGCGGGATCGTCTACAATGAGCAGTTCTTC.

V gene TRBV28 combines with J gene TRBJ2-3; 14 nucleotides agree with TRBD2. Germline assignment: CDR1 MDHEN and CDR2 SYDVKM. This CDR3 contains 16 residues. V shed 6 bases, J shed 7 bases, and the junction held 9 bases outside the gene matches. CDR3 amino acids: CASRSGLAGEFYTQYF. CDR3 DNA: TGTGCCAGCAGATCGGGACTAGCGGGAGAGTTTTATACGCAGTATTTT. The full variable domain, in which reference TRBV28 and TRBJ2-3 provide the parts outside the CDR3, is DVKVTQSSRYLVKRTGEKVFLECVQDMDHENMFWYRQDPGLGLRLIYFSYDVKMKEKGDIPEGYSVSREKKERFSLILESASTNQTSMYLCASRSGLAGEFYTQYFGPGTRLTVL.

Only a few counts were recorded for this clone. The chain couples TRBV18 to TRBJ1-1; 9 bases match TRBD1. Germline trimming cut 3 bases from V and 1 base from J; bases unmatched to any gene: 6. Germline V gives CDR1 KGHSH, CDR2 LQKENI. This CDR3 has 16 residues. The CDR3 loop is CASSPSPGQGNTEAFF. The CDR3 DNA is TGTGCCAGCTCACCCTCCCCGGGACAGGGGAACACTGAAGCTTTCTTT.

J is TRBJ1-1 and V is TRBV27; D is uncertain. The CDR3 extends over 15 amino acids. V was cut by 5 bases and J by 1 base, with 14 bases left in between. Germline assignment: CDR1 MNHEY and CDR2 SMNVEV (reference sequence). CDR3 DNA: TGTGCCAGCAGTCTCCTACAGAGCCCGAACACTGAAGCTTTCTTT. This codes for CASSLLQSPNTEAFF.

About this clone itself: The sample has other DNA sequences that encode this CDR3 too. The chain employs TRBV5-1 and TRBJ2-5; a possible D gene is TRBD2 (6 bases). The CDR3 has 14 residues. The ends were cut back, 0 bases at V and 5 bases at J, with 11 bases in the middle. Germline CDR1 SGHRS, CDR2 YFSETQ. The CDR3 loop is CASSLATGRETQYF. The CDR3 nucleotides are TGCGCCAGCAGCTTGGCCACGGGGAGGGAGACCCAGTACTTC. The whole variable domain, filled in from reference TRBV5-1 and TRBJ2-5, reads KAGVTQTPRYLIKTRGQQVTLSCSPISGHRSVSWYQQTPGQGLQFLFEYFSETQRNKGNFPGRFSGRQFSNSRSEMNVSTLELGDSALYLCASSLATGRETQYFGPGTRLLVL.

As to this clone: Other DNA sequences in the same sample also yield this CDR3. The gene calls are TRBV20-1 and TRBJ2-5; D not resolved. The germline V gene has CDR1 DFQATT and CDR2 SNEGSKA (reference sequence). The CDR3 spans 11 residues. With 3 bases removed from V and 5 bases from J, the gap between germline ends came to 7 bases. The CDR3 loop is CSASARETQYF. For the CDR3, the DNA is TGCAGTGCTAGCGCCAGGGAGACCCAGTACTTC.

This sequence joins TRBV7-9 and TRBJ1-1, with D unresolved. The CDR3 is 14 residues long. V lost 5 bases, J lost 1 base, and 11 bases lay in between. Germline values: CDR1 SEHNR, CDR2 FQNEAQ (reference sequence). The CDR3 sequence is CASSHGLQNTEAFF. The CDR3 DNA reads TGTGCCAGCAGCCATGGACTGCAGAACACTGAAGCTTTCTTT. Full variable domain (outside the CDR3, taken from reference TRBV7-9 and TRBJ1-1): DTGVSQNPRHKITKRGQNVTFRCDPISEHNRLYWYRQTLGQGPEFLTYFQNEAQLEKSRLLSDRFSAERPKGSFSTLEIQRTEQGDSAMYLCASSHGLQNTEAFFGQGTRLTVV.

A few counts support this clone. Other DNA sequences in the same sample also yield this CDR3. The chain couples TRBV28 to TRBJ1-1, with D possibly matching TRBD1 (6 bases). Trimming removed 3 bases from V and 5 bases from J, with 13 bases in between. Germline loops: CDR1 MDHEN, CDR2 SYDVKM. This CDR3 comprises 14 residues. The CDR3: CASSLQGGRTEAFF. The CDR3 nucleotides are TGTGCCAGCAGTTTGCAAGGGGGACGTACTGAAGCTTTCTTT.

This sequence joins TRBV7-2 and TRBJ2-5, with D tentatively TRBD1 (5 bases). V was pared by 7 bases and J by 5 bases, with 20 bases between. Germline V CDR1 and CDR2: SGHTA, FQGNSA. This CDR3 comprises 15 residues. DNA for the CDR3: TGTGCCAGCACACCCGGTAGGGGCCTGCGGGAGACCCAGTACTTC. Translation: CASTPGRGLRETQYF.

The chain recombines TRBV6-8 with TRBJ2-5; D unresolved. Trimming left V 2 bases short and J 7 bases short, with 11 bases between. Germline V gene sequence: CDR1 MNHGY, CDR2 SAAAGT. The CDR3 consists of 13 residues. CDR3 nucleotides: TGTGCCAGCAGTTACCCCCGTCCGGGGACCCAGTACTTC. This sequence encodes CASSYPRPGTQYF.

Here the CDR3 DNA reads TGTGCCAGTAGTACGACCTCCTTCTATGGCTACACCTTC. Its protein is CASSTTSFYGYTF. The rearrangement links TRBV19 to TRBJ1-2, with D hard to call. The CDR3 loop spans 13 amino acids. Germline CDR1 and CDR2: LNHDA and SQIVND (reference sequence). The V end lost 4 bases, the J end lost 4 bases, and 10 bases lay between the germline ends.

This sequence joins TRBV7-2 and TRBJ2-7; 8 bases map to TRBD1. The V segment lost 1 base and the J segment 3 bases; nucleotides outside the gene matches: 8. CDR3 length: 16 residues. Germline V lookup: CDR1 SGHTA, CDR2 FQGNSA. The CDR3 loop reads CASSLGGTGPLYEQYF. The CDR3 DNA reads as TGTGCCAGCAGCTTAGGGGGGACAGGACCCCTCTACGAGCAGTACTTC. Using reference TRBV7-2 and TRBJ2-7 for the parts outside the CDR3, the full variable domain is GAGVSQSPSNKVTEKGKDVELRCDPISGHTALYWYRQSLGQGLEFLIYFQGNSAPDKSGLPSDRFSAERTGGSVSTLTIQRTQQEDSAVYLCASSLGGTGPLYEQYFGPGTRLTVT.